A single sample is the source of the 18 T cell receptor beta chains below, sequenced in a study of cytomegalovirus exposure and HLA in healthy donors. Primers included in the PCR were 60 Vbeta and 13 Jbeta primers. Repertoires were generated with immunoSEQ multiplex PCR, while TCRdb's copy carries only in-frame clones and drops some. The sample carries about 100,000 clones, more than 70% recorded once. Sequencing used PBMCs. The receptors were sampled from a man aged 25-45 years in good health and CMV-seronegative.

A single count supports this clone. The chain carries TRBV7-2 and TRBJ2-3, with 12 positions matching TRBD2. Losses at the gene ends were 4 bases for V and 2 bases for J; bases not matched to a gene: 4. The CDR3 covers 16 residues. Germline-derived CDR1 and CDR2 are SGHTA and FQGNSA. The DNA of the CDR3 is TGTGCCAGCAGCTCAAGGACTAGCGGGGACACAGATACGCAGTATTTT. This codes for CASSSRTSGDTDTQYF.

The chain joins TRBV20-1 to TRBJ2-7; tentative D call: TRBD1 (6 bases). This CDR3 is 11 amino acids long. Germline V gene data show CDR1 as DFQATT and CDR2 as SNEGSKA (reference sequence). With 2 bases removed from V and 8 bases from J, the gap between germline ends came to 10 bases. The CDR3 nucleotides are TGCAGTGCTAGACTCCAGGGGAAGCAGTACTTC. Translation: CSARLQGKQYF.

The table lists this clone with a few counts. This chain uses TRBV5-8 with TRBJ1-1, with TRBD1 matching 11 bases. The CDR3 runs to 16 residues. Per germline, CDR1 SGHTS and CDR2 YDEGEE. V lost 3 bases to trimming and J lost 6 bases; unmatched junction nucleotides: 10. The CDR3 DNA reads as TGTGCCAGCAGCTCCGGACAGGGGGCGCTGAGCTCTGAAGCTTTCTTT. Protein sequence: CASSSGQGALSSEAFF.

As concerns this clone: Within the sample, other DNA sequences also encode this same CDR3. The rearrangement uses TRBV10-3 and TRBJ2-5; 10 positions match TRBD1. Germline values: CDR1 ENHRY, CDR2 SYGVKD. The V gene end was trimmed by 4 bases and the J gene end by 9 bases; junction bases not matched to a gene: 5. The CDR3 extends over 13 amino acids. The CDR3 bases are TGTGCCATCAGTGGTGGGACAGGGGAGTCCCAGTACTTC. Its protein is CAISGGTGESQYF.

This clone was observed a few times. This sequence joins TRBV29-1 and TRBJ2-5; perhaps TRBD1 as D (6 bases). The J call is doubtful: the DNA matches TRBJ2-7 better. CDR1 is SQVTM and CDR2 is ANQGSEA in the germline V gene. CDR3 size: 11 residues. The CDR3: CSVVRDNEQYF. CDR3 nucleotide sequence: TGCAGCGTTGTCAGGGACAACGAGCAGTACTTC.

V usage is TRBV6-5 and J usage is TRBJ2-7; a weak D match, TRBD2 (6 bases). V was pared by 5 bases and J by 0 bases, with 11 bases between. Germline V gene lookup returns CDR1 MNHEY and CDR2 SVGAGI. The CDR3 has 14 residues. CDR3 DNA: TGTGCCAGCAGTCCACCGGGACTCTCCTACGAGCAGTACTTC. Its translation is CASSPPGLSYEQYF.

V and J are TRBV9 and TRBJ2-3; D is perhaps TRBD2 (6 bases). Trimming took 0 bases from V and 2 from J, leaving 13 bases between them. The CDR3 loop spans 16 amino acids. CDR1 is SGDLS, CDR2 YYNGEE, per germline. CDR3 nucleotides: TGTGCCAGCAGCGTAGGAACGGGGGTTTCCACAGATACGCAGTATTTT. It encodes CASSVGTGVSTDTQYF.

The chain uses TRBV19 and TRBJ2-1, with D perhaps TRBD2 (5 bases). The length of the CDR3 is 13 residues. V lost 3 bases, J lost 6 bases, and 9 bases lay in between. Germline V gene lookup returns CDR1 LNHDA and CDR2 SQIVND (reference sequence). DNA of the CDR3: TGTGCCAGTAGTATGGGAGTAGCCAATGAGCAGTTCTTC. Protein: CASSMGVANEQFF.

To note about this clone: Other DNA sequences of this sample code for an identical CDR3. The CDR3 sequence is CASSLGTVKNTEAFF. The CDR3 DNA reads as TGCGCCAGCAGCTTGGGGACAGTGAAGAACACTGAAGCTTTCTTT. The chain has TRBV5-1 and TRBJ1-1, with D possibly TRBD1 on 6 matching bases. The CDR3 extends over 15 amino acids. The germline CDR1 and CDR2 sequences are SGHRS and YFSETQ. V gave up 0 bases and J gave up 1 base, with 10 bases separating them.

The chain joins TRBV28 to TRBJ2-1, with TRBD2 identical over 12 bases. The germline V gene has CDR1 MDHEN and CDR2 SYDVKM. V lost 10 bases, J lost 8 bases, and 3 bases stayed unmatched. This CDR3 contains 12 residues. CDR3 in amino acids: CATRLAGDEQFF. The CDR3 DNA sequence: TGTGCCACCAGACTAGCGGGAGATGAGCAGTTCTTC.

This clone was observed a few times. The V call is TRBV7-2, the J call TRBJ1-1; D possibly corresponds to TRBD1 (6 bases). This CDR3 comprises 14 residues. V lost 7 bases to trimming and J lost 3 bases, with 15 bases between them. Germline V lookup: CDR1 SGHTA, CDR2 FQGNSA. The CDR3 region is CASNLRGVDTEAFF. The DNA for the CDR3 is TGTGCCAGCAATCTCAGGGGAGTTGACACTGAAGCTTTCTTT.

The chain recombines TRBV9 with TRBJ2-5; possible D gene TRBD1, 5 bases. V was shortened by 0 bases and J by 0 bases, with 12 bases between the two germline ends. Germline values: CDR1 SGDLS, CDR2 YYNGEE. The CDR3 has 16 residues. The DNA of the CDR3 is TGTGCCAGCAGCGTAGGGGGCAGTCAGTACCAAGAGACCCAGTACTTC. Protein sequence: CASSVGGSQYQETQYF. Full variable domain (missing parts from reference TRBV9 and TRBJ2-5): DSGVTQTPKHLITATGQRVTLRCSPRSGDLSVYWYQQSLDQGLQFLIQYYNGEERAKGNILERFSAQQFPDLHSELNLSSLELGDSALYFCASSVGGSQYQETQYFGPGTRLLVL.

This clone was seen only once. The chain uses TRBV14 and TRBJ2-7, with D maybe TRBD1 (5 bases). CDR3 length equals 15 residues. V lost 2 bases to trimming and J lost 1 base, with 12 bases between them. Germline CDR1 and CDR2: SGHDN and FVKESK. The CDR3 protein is CASSQHLTVSYEQYF. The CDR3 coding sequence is TGTGCCAGCAGCCAACACTTGACAGTTTCCTACGAGCAGTACTTC.

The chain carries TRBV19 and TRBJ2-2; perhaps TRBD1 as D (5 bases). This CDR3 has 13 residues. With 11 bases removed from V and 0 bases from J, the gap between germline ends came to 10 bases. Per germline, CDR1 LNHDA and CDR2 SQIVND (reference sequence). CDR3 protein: CAGASANTGELFF. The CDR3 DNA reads TGTGCCGGGGCGAGCGCGAACACCGGGGAGCTGTTTTTT.

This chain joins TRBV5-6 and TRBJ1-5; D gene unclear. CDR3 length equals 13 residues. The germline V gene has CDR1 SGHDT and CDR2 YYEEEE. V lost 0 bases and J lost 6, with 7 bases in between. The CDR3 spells CASSLVGGQPQHF. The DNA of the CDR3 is TGTGCCAGCAGCTTGGTTGGAGGTCAGCCCCAGCATTTT.

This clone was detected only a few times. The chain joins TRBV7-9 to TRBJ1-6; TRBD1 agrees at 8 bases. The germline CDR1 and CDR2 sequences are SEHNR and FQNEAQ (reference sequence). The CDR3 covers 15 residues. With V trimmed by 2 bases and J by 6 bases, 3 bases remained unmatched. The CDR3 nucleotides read TGTGCCAGCAGCTTAAGGACAGGGTCTAATTCACCCCTCCACTTT. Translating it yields CASSLRTGSNSPLHF.

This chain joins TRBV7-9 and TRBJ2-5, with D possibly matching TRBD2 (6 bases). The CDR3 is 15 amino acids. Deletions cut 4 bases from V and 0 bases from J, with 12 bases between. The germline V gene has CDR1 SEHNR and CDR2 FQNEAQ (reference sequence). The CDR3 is CASSSLGGDQETQYF. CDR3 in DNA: TGTGCCAGCAGCTCCTTAGGAGGGGACCAAGAGACCCAGTACTTC.

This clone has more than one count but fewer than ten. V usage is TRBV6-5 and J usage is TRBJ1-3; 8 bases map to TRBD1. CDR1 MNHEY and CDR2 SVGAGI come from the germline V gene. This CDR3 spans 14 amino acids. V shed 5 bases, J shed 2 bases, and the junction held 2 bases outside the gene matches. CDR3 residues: CASSQGQAGNTIYF. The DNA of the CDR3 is TGTGCCAGCAGTCAGGGACAGGCTGGAAACACCATATATTTT.